This T cell receptor (beta chain) was recorded in a study of shared clonotypes between healthy human individuals (dated by TCRdb to about 2020). A note on the overall study: A few men and a couple of women, aged 18 to 49 years, made up the cohort. For each donor, three plates each were used for CD4 naive and CD4 memory, two plates were used for CD8 naive, and one plate was used for CD8 memory. Blood TCR repertoires of about five healthy adults were deeply sequenced to estimate repertoire size and the extent of clonotype sharing between individuals. To increase sequencing depth and limit assay-specific biases, different laboratories used diverse techniques to prepare libraries and sequence TCR repertoires. Leukapheresis yielded between about 0.94 and 8.9 billion PBMCs per donor. The investigation overall reported the following: Compared with non-shared clonotypes, clonotypes shared by all four sorted-subset donors had higher generation probabilities. Based on pairwise subsampling, the degree of clonotype sharing among donors was expected to be affected by sequencing depth. Larger estimated clonotype richness was generally found for naive subsets than for memory subsets. Incomplete sequencing was indicated by rarefaction of sorted-subset datasets, despite the large sequencing depth. Sampling was restricted to blood, and TCR repertoires in tissues likely differ from the TCR repertoires found in blood. The small number of donors limited the genetic and exposure-history diversity represented. When four donors were compared, the shared fraction of clonotypes was about 5% for naive CD4, approximately 3.5% for naive CD8, 2% to 2.5% for memory CD4, and around 0.37% for memory CD8.

A remark on this clone: Its antigen is not yet known. One base away lies a much larger clone, so this may be a sequencing read error.

CD8 naive samples were CD45RO-negative cells positively selected for CCR7, giving a CD45RA+CCR7+ population that excluded TemRA cells. The donors were healthy, HIV-negative adults who had no recently reported acute infections or vaccinations. Every donor was a Caucasian adult residing in Nashville, Tennessee, USA. Blood was collected by leukapheresis, and PBMCs were isolated by Ficoll-Histopaque density gradient centrifugation and then cryopreserved in liquid nitrogen vapor phase. Analytical flow cytometry was used to check the purity and quantity of every magnetically sorted T cell population. Each sorted fraction had its genomic DNA isolated and then quantified by UV absorbance on a Nanodrop 2000c. From the cysteine up to the phenylalanine, the CDR3 has a length of 12 residues. Of all the DNA, just the CDR3 is kept, 36 bases in frame from base 1. A distance of 3 bases separates the germline ends of V and J, which lose 4 bases and 0 bases respectively. Looking up the germline V gene (reference sequence) yields CDR1 MNHNY and CDR2 SVGAGI.

TCR CDR3 regions were amplified from genomic DNA by multiplex PCR using the deep immunoSEQ assay. Genomic DNA extracted from each cell subset was distributed evenly over all wells of several immunoSEQ 96-well plates, and each plate served as one replicate. Each replicate PCR for sorted subsets received around 200 ng genomic DNA, equal to tens of thousands of T cell genomes. Purified libraries were measured with a Qubit 3.0 fluorometer, size-checked on a Bioanalyzer 2100, and measured again with the KAPA Library Quantification kit. Every immunoSEQ 96-well plate was sequenced on a separate single-read 150-cycle Illumina NextSeq 550 flow cell. The original pipeline was this. Because the immunoSEQ output held only junctional sequences and lacked quality scores, the filtering could not match the filtering applied to full-length reads. To assign V/J genes and CDR3, sequences were annotated against IMGT germline references using PyIR, a Python wrapper for IgBLAST v1.9. Reads with weak V/J assignments (E-value above 1e-6), missing CDR3, stop codons, out-of-frame junctions, or ambiguous translated residues were removed. V3J clonotypes were defined as sequences sharing the same inferred V gene, J gene, and CDR3 amino acid sequence. Percentage overlap between repertoires was computed as shared unique clonotypes divided by the size of the smaller repertoire. Three approaches were used to assess repertoire richness: RTK rarefaction, the Chao1 estimator, and Recon v2.1 estimates of unobserved clonotypes. For all TCRbeta clonotypes obtained by the gDNA method from a few donors, generation probabilities were computed with OLGA. TCRdb obtained this table from immuneACCESS and retained in-frame rearrangements with V and J assigned. These tables miss some clones; where compared with another copy, unresolved V genes account for less than half of the shortfall, and the remainder is unexplained. The DNA was the basis for D and trimming; V, J and clone size are from that table. The sample profile shows hundreds of thousands of clones; around 92% of them were found once. The ten biggest clones cover about 25% of the sample.

Sample: naive CD8+ T cells sorted from blood. The meaning of the sample's cell subset or site label: CD45RA+CCR7+. The TCR sequence derives from a man younger than 40 in good health. The V and J segments used are TRBV6-6 and TRBJ1-1, with the D gene call left open. The CDR3 amino acid sequence is: CASSFMNTEAFF. The DNA is as follows: TGTGCCAGCAGTTTCATGAACACTGAAGCTTTCTTT.